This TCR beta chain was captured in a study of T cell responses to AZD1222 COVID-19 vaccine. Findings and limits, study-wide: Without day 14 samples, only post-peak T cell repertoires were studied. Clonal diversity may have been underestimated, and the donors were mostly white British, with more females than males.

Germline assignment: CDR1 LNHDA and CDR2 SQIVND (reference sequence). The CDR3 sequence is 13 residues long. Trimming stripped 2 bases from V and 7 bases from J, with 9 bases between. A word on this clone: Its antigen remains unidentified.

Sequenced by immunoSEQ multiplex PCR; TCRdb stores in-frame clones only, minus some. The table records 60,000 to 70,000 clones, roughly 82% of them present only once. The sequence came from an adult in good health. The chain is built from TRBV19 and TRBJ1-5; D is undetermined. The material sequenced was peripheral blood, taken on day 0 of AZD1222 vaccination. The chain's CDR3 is CASSIKVGQPQHF. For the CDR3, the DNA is TGTGCCAGTAGTATAAAGGTGGGCCAGCCCCAGCATTTT. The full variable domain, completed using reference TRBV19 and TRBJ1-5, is DGGITQSPKYLFRKEGQNVTLSCEQNLNHDAMYWYRQDPGQGLRLIYYSQIVNDFQKGDIAEGYSVSREKKESFPLTVTSAQKNPTAFYLCASSIKVGQPQHFGDGTRLSIL.